This passage covers 20 T cell receptor beta chains from one sample sequenced in a study of blood T cells in healthy people across ages (dated by TCRdb to about 2015). Preparation of the library involved 5' RACE. The instrument given in TCRdb is Illumina HiSeq 2500. A second PCR of 7 to 11 cycles was run with a J-beta primer mix and a sample-barcoded 5' primer. Using fastp trimming at Q25 and MiXCR clonotype assembly, TCRdb reanalyzed the public sequencing data and kept in-frame beta chains. Entries that share a CDR3 protein sequence are merged under the most common genes and DNA. This sample lists hundreds of thousands of distinct CDR3 sequences; 58% were detected once. The ten largest clones capture approximately 40% of the sample. The sequenced sample was blood. The receptors come from a man aged 55 to 70 in good health.

The CDR3 is CASSFPGRGGVTQYF. DNA for the CDR3: TGTGCCAGCAGTTTCCCAGGGCGGGGGGGCGTGACCCAGTACTTC. The chain uses TRBV12-3 or TRBV12-4 and TRBJ2-5; 9 bases align to TRBD2. CDR3 size: 15 residues. V shed 3 bases and J 7 bases; nucleotides not matched to a gene: 9.

The chain couples TRBV7-9 to TRBJ2-7; possibly TRBD1 or TRBD2 for D (5 bases each). The CDR3 is 16 amino acids. Trimming stripped 1 base from V and 2 bases from J, with 15 bases between. Germline values: CDR1 SEHNR, CDR2 FQNEAQ (reference sequence). The chain's CDR3 is CASSLGPRDGAYEQYF. The CDR3 nucleotides are TGTGCCAGCAGCTTAGGACCCCGGGACGGAGCCTACGAGCAGTACTTC. Variable domain in full (rest from reference TRBV7-9 and TRBJ2-7): DTGVSQNPRHKITKRGQNVTFRCDPISEHNRLYWYRQTLGQGPEFLTYFQNEAQLEKSRLLSDRFSAERPKGSFSTLEIQRTEQGDSAMYLCASSLGPRDGAYEQYFGPGTRLTVT.

A word on this clonotype: The junction departs from the called germline gene at one end, perhaps through a read error. V gene TRBV3-1 combines with J gene TRBJ2-3, with TRBD2 matching over 8 bases. Germline-derived CDR1 and CDR2 are LGHDT and YNNKEL (reference sequence). This CDR3 spans 16 amino acids. The CDR3 sequence is CAGSQDAGGAVGTQYF. CDR3 DNA: TGTGCCGGCAGCCAAGATGCCGGGGGGGCAGTTGGTACGCAGTATTTT.

This chain connects TRBV2 to TRBJ1-5, with D perhaps TRBD1 (5 bases). Germline lookup yields CDR1 SNHLY and CDR2 FYNNEI. The CDR3 has 13 amino acids. V was cut by 5 bases and J by 15 bases, with 20 bases left in between. This CDR3 reads CASSYRTPEGTHF. CDR3 coding DNA: TGTGCCAGCAGTTACCGGACTCCCGAGGGGACGCATTTT.

The J gene is TRBJ2-1, the V gene TRBV27; 9 bases match TRBD2. Germline-derived CDR1 and CDR2 are MNHEY and SMNVEV (reference sequence). The junction had 8 bases not matched to a gene; V was cut back by 3 bases and J by 8 bases. The CDR3 consists of 15 residues. The chain's CDR3 is CASSLFSGSGDEQFF. The DNA of the CDR3 is TGTGCCAGCAGTTTGTTTAGCGGGAGTGGCGATGAGCAGTTCTTC.

This clonotype came up a few times. The V gene is TRBV5-1, the J gene TRBJ2-3; perhaps TRBD2 as D (6 bases). V was cut by 1 base and J by 2 bases, with 11 bases left in between. CDR3 length equals 15 residues. Germline V gives CDR1 SGHRS, CDR2 YFSETQ. CDR3 nucleotide sequence: TGCGCCAGCAGCTTGCAGGAGGGCTACACAGATACGCAGTATTTT. Protein: CASSLQEGYTDTQYF.

This chain joins TRBV25-1 and TRBJ2-1, with a possible D match to TRBD1 (6 bases). The CDR3 extends over 15 amino acids. Germline V gene lookup returns CDR1 MGHDK and CDR2 SYGVNS. The V end was cut by 6 bases, the J end by 7 bases, with 19 bases between. CDR3 DNA sequence: TGTGCCAGCAGCGATAGCCAGGGGAAGGGGAATGAGCAGTTCTTC. Its translation is CASSDSQGKGNEQFF. Variable domain in full (rest from reference TRBV25-1 and TRBJ2-1): EADIYQTPRYLVIGTGKKITLECSQTMGHDKMYWYQQDPGMELHLIHYSYGVNSTEKGDLSSESTVSRIRTEHFPLTLESARPSHTSQYLCASSDSQGKGNEQFFGPGTRLTVL.

This chain uses TRBV2 with TRBJ1-2; 7 bases align to TRBD1. V gave up 8 bases and J gave up 5 bases; unmatched junction bases: 8. Germline V CDR1 and CDR2: SNHLY, FYNNEI. CDR3 length equals 13 residues. CDR3 DNA: TGTGCCAGCCGGATGGAGGGGGCGTATGGCTACACCTTC. Amino acid sequence: CASRMEGAYGYTF. The entire variable domain, with the rest obtained from reference TRBV2 and TRBJ1-2, is as follows: EPEVTQTPSHQVTQMGQEVILRCVPISNHLYFYWYRQILGQKVEFLVSFYNNEISEKSEIFDDQFSVERPDGSNFTLKIRSTKLEDSAMYFCASRMEGAYGYTFGSGTRLTVV.

The chain couples TRBV28 to TRBJ2-3; 11 bases align to TRBD1. This CDR3 is built from 16 residues. Germline V gene lookup returns CDR1 MDHEN and CDR2 SYDVKM. With V trimmed by 3 bases and J by 7 bases, 9 bases remained unmatched. The CDR3 spells CASSFSGTGGTNTQYF. The CDR3 DNA is TGTGCCAGCAGTTTCTCCGGGACAGGGGGAACTAATACGCAGTATTTT.

The V gene is TRBV11-2, the J gene TRBJ2-5, with TRBD2 as a possible D gene (7 bases). Germline V lookup: CDR1 SGHAT, CDR2 FQNNGV. Trimming shortened V by 5 bases and J by 1 base, and 17 bases separated the two germline ends. The CDR3 is made up of 16 amino acids. For the CDR3, the DNA is TGTGCCAGCAGCCGCAGTACAGGGACTATCCAAGAGACCCAGTACTTC. This encodes CASSRSTGTIQETQYF.

The rearrangement uses TRBV5-1 and TRBJ2-7, with a possible D match to TRBD1 (5 bases). The germline V gene encodes CDR1 SGHRS and CDR2 YFSETQ. The CDR3 spans 16 residues. Trimming removed 3 bases from V and 2 bases from J, with 18 bases in between. The CDR3 loop is CASSSQTENLTYEQYF. The DNA of the CDR3 is TGCGCCAGCAGCTCCCAGACAGAGAACCTGACCTACGAGCAGTACTTC. The full variable domain, its missing parts supplied by reference TRBV5-1 and TRBJ2-7, is KAGVTQTPRYLIKTRGQQVTLSCSPISGHRSVSWYQQTPGQGLQFLFEYFSETQRNKGNFPGRFSGRQFSNSRSEMNVSTLELGDSALYLCASSSQTENLTYEQYFGPGTRLTVT.

This clonotype was counted a few times. The J gene is TRBJ2-1, the V gene TRBV20-1; D gene ambiguous. Trimming took off 6 bases at V and 10 bases at J, with 13 bases between the two ends. This CDR3 contains 11 residues. The germline gives CDR1 DFQATT, CDR2 SNEGSKA (reference sequence). The DNA of the CDR3 is TGCAGTGCCCGGACCGCAAGGGAGCAGTTCTTC. It is translated as CSARTAREQFF.

This clonotype came up a few times. V is TRBV7-2 and J is TRBJ1-2; D gene ambiguous. Looked up from germline, CDR1 is SGHTA and CDR2 is FQGNSA. V was pared by 1 base and J by 4 bases, with 13 bases between. The CDR3 extends over 15 amino acids. The CDR3 region has the DNA TGTGCCAGCAGCTTAGGGGCGGAGGGAGGCTATGGCTACACCTTC. This codes for CASSLGAEGGYGYTF. The full variable domain, completed using reference TRBV7-2 and TRBJ1-2, is GAGVSQSPSNKVTEKGKDVELRCDPISGHTALYWYRQSLGQGLEFLIYFQGNSAPDKSGLPSDRFSAERTGGSVSTLTIQRTQQEDSAVYLCASSLGAEGGYGYTFGSGTRLTVV.

The V gene is TRBV6-1, the J gene TRBJ2-7, with 7 bases fitting TRBD1. CDR1 and CDR2 (germline): MNHNS, SASEGT. The CDR3 has 13 amino acids. V was clipped by 2 bases and J by 5 bases; unmatched bases: 3. CDR3 DNA: TGTGCCAGCAGTGAAACCGACAGGGACGAGCAGTACTTC. This sequence encodes CASSETDRDEQYF.

The gene calls are TRBV15 and TRBJ1-4, with TRBD1 matching 9 bases. This CDR3 region has 16 residues. V lost 4 bases and J lost 7; bases outside the gene matches: 10. The germline V gene has CDR1 LNHNV and CDR2 YYDKDF (reference sequence). The CDR3 coding sequence is TGTGCCACCAGCAAGGGGACAGGGATGAGTGTTGAAAAACTGTTTTTT. It translates to CATSKGTGMSVEKLFF.

The J gene is TRBJ1-4, the V gene TRBV4-2; D uncertain. The V end was cut by 4 bases, the J end by 4 bases, with 13 bases between. Germline assignment: CDR1 LGHNA and CDR2 YNFKEQ. The CDR3 is made up of 15 amino acids. CDR3 sequence: CASSPVVGDNEKLFF. The CDR3 bases are TGTGCCAGCAGCCCCGTCGTGGGTGATAATGAAAAACTGTTTTTT.

This clonotype turned up a few times. The V and J genes are TRBV25-1 and TRBJ2-1; TRBD1 matches 9 bases. The CDR3 runs to 15 residues. V dropped 3 bases and J dropped 8; count of bases not matched to a gene: 8. Germline V gene sequence: CDR1 MGHDK, CDR2 SYGVNS. CDR3 bases: TGTGCCAGCAGTGACTCTCGGACAGGGGACCATGAGCAGTTCTTC. Translation: CASSDSRTGDHEQFF.

The V gene is TRBV6-1, the J gene TRBJ1-2, with D tentatively TRBD1 (5 bases). CDR1 and CDR2 (germline): MNHNS, SASEGT. The V end was cut by 2 bases, the J end by 0 bases, with 19 bases between. The CDR3 contains 18 residues. This CDR3 is CASSELRWDGRANYGYTF. The CDR3 DNA reads as TGTGCCAGCAGTGAATTGCGTTGGGACGGACGAGCTAACTATGGCTACACCTTC.

This clonotype was seen a handful of times. The chain carries TRBV9 and TRBJ2-4, with 7 bases fitting TRBD2. V gave up 0 bases and J gave up 3 bases; unmatched junction bases: 9. The CDR3 runs 17 residues. Looked up from germline, CDR1 is SGDLS and CDR2 is YYNGEE. DNA of the CDR3: TGTGCCAGCAGCGTAGCTCCCAAAGGGAGGGGCAAAAACATTCAGTACTTC. Its translation: CASSVAPKGRGKNIQYF.

The V call is TRBV18, the J call TRBJ2-5; 10 positions match TRBD2. Per germline, CDR1 KGHSH and CDR2 LQKENI. CDR3 length equals 16 residues. V trimming: 3 bases; J trimming: 2 bases; junction bases outside the gene matches: 6. The CDR3 bases are TGTGCCAGCTCACCTGTAGCGGGGGGCCCACAAGAGACCCAGTACTTC. Protein product: CASSPVAGGPQETQYF. The variable domain in full, completed from reference TRBV18 and TRBJ2-5, reads NAGVMQNPRHLVRRRGQEARLRCSPMKGHSHVYWYRQLPEEGLKFMVYLQKENIIDESGMPKERFSAEFPKEGPSILRIQQVVRGDSAAYFCASSPVAGGPQETQYFGPGTRLLVL.